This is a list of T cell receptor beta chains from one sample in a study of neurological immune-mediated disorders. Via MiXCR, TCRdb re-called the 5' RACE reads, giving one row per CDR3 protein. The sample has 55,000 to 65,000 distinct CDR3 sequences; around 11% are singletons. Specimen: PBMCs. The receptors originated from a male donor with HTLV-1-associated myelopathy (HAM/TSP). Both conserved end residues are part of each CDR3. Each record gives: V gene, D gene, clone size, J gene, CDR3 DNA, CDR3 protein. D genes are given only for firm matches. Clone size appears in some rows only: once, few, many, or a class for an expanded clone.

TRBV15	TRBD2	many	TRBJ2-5	TGTGCCACCAGCAGCGGGGGGGCCCGTGAGACCCAGTACTTC	CATSSGGARETQYF
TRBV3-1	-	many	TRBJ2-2	TGTGCCAGCAGCTCATACAGTAACACCGGGGAGCTGTTTTTT	CASSSYSNTGELFF
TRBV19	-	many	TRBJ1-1	TGTGCCAGTAGGGATCGCGTACAGGGATATCGCACTGAAGCTTTCTTT	CASRDRVQGYRTEAFF
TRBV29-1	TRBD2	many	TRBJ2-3	TGCAGCGTTGAACTACTAGCGGGGGGCCTCACAGATACGCAGTATTTT	CSVELLAGGLTDTQYF
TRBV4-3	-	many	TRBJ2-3	TGCGCCAGCAGCCAAGATCAACAGGTTACCGATACGCAGTATTTT	CASSQDQQVTDTQYF
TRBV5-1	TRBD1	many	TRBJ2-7	TGCGCCAGCAGCCCGGACAGGGGCTCCTACGAGCAGTACTTC	CASSPDRGSYEQYF
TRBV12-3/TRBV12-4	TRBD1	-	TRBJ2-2	TGTGCCAGCAGTTTACGACAGGGGATCGGGGAGCTGTTTTTT	CASSLRQGIGELFF
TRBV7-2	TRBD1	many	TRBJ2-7	TGTGCCAGCAGCTTCGACAGGGGGCCCTCCTACGAGCAGTACTTC	CASSFDRGPSYEQYF
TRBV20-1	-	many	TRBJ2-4	TGCAGTTTTCGCCTAGGGGGGCCTCAGTACTTC	CSFRLGGPQYF
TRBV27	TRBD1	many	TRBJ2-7	TGTGCCAGCAGTCTAGGGACAGGGGGGCACGAGCAGTACTTC	CASSLGTGGHEQYF
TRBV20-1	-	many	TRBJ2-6	TGCAGTGCTAGCTCGCGGGGTGGGGCCAACGTCCTGACTTTC	CSASSRGGANVLTF
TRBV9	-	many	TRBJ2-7	TGTGCCAGCAGCCCCAAAACTACCTACGAGCAGTACTTC	CASSPKTTYEQYF
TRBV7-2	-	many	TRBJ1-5	TGTGCCAGCAGCTTTTTACTGCTTAGCAATCAGCCCCAGCATTTT	CASSFLLLSNQPQHF
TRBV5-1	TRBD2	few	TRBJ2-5	TGCGCCAGCAGCTTTACCGGGACTATTAGAGAGACCCAGTACTTC	CASSFTGTIRETQYF
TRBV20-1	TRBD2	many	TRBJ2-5	TGCAGTGCTAACGGGGGGGCCGGTGAGACCCAGTACTTC	CSANGGAGETQYF
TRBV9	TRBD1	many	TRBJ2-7	TGTGCCAGCAGCGTAGCTTTGGGACAGGACCTCTACGAGCAGTACTTC	CASSVALGQDLYEQYF
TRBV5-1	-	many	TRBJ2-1	TGCGCCAGCAGCTTGGCCTCGGGGCACCAGGTCTTC	CASSLASGHQVF
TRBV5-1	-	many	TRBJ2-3	TGCGCCAGCAGCTTGGATCCTAGCTCCACAGATACGCAGTATTTT	CASSLDPSSTDTQYF
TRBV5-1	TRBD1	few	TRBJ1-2	TGCGCCAGCAGCTTGGGGGACAGGGCTCAAGGCTACACCTTC	CASSLGDRAQGYTF
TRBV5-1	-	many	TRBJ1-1	TGCGCCAGCAGCTTGCAAGTGATAAACACTGAAGCTTTCTTT	CASSLQVINTEAFF
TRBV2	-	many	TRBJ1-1	TGTGCCGTCCTGGGATCACCTCCTAACACTGAAGCTTTCTTT	CAVLGSPPNTEAFF
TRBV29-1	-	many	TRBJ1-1	TGCAGCGCCTCAGAAGTGAACACTGAAGCTTTCTTT	CSASEVNTEAFF
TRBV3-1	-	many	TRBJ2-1	TGTGCCAGCAGGACAGTGAGAAGCAATGAGCAGTTCTTC	CASRTVRSNEQFF
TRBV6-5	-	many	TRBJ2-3	TGTGCCAGCAGTTACTCCCGGATTTCAGATACGCAGTATTTT	CASSYSRISDTQYF
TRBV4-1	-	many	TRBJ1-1	TGCGCCAGCAGCCCAACGCCCCTTTCTGGAGAAGCTTTCTTT	CASSPTPLSGEAFF
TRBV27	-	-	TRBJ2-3	TGTGCGACCAGGGGCGGAGATACGCAGTATTTT	CATRGGDTQYF
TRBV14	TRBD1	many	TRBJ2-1	TGTGCCAGCAGCCAAGATAGGGACAGCCTAGGGGAGCAGTTCTTC	CASSQDRDSLGEQFF
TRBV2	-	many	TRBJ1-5	TGTGCCAGCAGTGAAGAATGGAGTGGCAATCAGCCCCAGCATTTT	CASSEEWSGNQPQHF
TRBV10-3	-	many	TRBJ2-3	TGTGCCATCACCGATGCAGGCGGGCGCACAGATACGCAGTATTTT	CAITDAGGRTDTQYF
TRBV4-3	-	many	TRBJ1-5	TGCGCCAGCAGCATGGCGATAGGCAATCAGCCCCAGCATTTT	CASSMAIGNQPQHF
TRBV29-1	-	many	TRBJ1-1	TGCAGCGTTGTGGGAATTGAATCGGACACTGAAGCTTTCTTT	CSVVGIESDTEAFF
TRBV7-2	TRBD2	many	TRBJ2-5	TGTGCCAGCAGCTTAGCAAAACCCGGGGCTAGCGGTTTAGAGACCCAGTACTTC	CASSLAKPGASGLETQYF
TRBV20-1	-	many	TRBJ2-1	TGCAGTGCTCCTCAGACCCAGGGGCCTGAGTTCTTC	CSAPQTQGPEFF
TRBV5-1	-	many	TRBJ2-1	TGCGCCAGCAGCTTAAGGTCCCTCTACAATGAGCAGTTCTTC	CASSLRSLYNEQFF
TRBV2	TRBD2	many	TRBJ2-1	TGTGCCAGCAGTAACCTAGCGGGGGGATACAATGAGCAGTTCTTC	CASSNLAGGYNEQFF
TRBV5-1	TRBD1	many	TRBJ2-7	TGCGCCAGCAGCCTCGGACAGGGGGTCGGTAAAACCTACGAGCAGTACTTC	CASSLGQGVGKTYEQYF
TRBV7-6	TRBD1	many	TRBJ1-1	TGTGCCAGCAGCCCCTTGACAGGGTGGGAGACTGAAGCTTTCTTT	CASSPLTGWETEAFF
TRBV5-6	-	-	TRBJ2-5	TGTGCCAGCACGCTGCTTGACAGGACGCACGAGACCCAGTACTTC	CASTLLDRTHETQYF
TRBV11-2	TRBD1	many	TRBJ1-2	TGTGCCAGCAGCTTAGAACAGGGGAAGAACTATGGCTACACCTTC	CASSLEQGKNYGYTF
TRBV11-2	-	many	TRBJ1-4	TGTGCCAGCAGCTTAGATAGAGTCGCAACTAATGAAAAACTGTTTTTT	CASSLDRVATNEKLFF
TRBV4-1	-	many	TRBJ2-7	TGCGCCAGCAGCCAAGCCGGGAACGTAAACTACGAGCAGTACTTC	CASSQAGNVNYEQYF
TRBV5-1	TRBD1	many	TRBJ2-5	TGCGCCAGCGCTTTGAGGACAGGGGGAGAGACCCAGTACTTC	CASALRTGGETQYF
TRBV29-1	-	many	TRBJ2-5	TGCAGCGTTGAGGCGTCGTACTTC	CSVEASYF